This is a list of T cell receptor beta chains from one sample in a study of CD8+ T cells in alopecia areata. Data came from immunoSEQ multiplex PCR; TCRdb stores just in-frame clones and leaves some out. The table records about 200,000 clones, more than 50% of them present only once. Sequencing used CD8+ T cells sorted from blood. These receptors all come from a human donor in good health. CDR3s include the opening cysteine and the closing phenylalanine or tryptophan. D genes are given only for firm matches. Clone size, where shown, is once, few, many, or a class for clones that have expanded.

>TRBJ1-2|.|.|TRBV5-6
CASSPTGAGGYTF
TGTGCCAGCAGCCCTACGGGGGCAGGAGGCTACACCTTC
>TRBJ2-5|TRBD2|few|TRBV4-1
CASSQDPGGYETQYF
TGCGCCAGCAGCCAAGATCCGGGGGGGTACGAGACCCAGTACTTC
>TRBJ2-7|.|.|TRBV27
CASSLGHDLAGYLGEQYF
TGTGCCAGCAGTTTGGGGCATGATTTGGCAGGGTATTTGGGCGAGCAGTACTTC
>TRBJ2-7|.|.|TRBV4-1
CASSQDIGFGGPYDEQYF
TGCGCCAGCAGCCAAGATATCGGTTTCGGGGGACCTTACGACGAGCAGTACTTC
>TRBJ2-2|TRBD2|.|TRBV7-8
CASSLTRGGSSGELFF
TGTGCCAGCAGTCTTACGCGGGGGGGATCGTCCGGGGAGCTGTTTTTT
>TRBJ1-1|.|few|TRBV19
CASSTFSTPNTEAFF
TGTGCCAGTAGTACCTTCTCGACACCGAACACTGAAGCTTTCTTT
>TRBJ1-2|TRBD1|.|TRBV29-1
CSVPGQGNGYTF
TGCAGCGTCCCGGGACAGGGGAACGGCTACACCTTC
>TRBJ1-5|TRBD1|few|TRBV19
CASTDGQGGGHQPQHF
TGTGCCAGTACCGATGGACAGGGTGGGGGCCATCAGCCCCAGCATTTT
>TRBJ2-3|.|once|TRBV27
CASSLSTPVDTDTQYF
TGTGCCAGCAGTTTATCAACCCCGGTTGACACAGATACGCAGTATTTT
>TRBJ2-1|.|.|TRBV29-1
CTGDGLYNEQFF
TGCACCGGTGACGGACTTTACAATGAGCAGTTCTTC
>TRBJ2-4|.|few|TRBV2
CASSARGYENIQYF
TGTGCCAGCAGTGCCAGGGGCTACGAAAACATTCAGTACTTC
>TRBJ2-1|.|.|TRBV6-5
CASSYGQFNEQFF
TGTGCCAGCAGTTATGGTCAGTTCAATGAGCAGTTCTTC
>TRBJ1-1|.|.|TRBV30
CAWSRGQNTEAFF
TGTGCCTGGAGTAGGGGCCAGAACACTGAAGCTTTCTTT
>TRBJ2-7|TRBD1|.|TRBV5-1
CASSLATGGTYEQYF
TGCGCCAGCAGCTTGGCGACAGGGGGCACCTACGAGCAGTACTTC
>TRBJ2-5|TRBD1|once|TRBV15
CATSKRTGETQYF
TGTGCCACCAGCAAAAGGACAGGGGAGACCCAGTACTTC
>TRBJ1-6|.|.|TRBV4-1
CASSLPPNNSPLHF
TGCGCCAGCAGCCTGCCCCCCAATAATTCACCCCTCCACTTT
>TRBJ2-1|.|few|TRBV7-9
CASSWDMTYNEQFF
TGTGCCAGCAGCTGGGACATGACCTACAATGAGCAGTTCTTC
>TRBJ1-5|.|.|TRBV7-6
CASSSGGPYSNQPQHF
TGTGCCAGCAGCTCGGGGGGCCCTTATAGCAATCAGCCCCAGCATTTT
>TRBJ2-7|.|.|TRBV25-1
CASSDEGPTSGQYF
TGTGCCAGCAGTGATGAGGGACCGACCAGTGGGCAGTACTTC
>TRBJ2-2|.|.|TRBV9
CASSVAENTGELFF
TGTGCCAGCAGCGTAGCAGAGAACACCGGGGAGCTGTTTTTT
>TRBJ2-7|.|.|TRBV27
CASSLRGDHYEQYF
TGTGCCAGCAGTTTACGAGGGGACCACTACGAGCAGTACTTC
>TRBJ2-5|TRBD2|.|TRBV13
CASRYTGTSGETQYF
TGTGCCAGCAGATATACCGGGACTAGTGGCGAGACCCAGTACTTC
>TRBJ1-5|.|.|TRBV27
CASSPVDHSNQPQHF
TGTGCCAGCAGCCCAGTGGACCATAGCAATCAGCCCCAGCATTTT
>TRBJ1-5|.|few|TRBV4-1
CASSQEVANQPQHF
TGCGCCAGCAGCCAAGAGGTCGCTAATCAGCCCCAGCATTTT
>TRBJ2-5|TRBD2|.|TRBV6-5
CASSLVAGAQETQYF
TGTGCCAGCAGTTTGGTAGCGGGGGCTCAAGAGACCCAGTACTTC
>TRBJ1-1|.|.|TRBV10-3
CAIRQPPWGTEAFF
TGTGCCATCCGGCAGCCTCCATGGGGAACTGAAGCTTTCTTT
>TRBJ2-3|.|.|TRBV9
CASSVEGPHTDTQYF
TGTGCCAGCAGCGTAGAGGGACCACACACAGATACGCAGTATTTT
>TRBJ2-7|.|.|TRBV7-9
CASGRSGHISYEQYF
TGTGCCAGCGGCAGGTCGGGACACATCTCCTACGAGCAGTACTTC
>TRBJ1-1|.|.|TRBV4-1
CASSPPGGTEAFF
TGCGCCAGCAGCCCCCCCGGGGGCACTGAAGCTTTCTTT
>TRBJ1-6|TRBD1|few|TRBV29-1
CSVPGGQGLSPLHF
TGCAGCGTCCCGGGGGGACAGGGGTTGTCACCCCTCCACTTT
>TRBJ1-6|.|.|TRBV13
CASSRVVSNSPLHF
TGTGCCAGCAGCAGGGTAGTAAGTAATTCACCCCTCCACTTT
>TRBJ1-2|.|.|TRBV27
CATGGGTNYGYTF
TGTGCAACCGGCGGGGGTACTAACTATGGCTACACCTTC
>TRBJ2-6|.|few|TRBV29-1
CSVASLDAGANVLTF
TGCAGCGTTGCGTCATTAGATGCCGGGGCCAACGTCCTGACTTTC
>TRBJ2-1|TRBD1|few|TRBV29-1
CSNRDSYNEQFF
TGCAGCAACCGGGACAGCTACAATGAGCAGTTCTTC
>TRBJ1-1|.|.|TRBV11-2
CASSLHGNTEAFF
TGTGCCAGCAGCTTACATGGCAACACTGAAGCTTTCTTT
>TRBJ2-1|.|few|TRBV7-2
CASRIPDSYNEQFF
TGTGCCAGCAGGATACCCGACTCCTACAATGAGCAGTTCTTC
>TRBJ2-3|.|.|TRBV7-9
CASSTWTTDTQYF
TGTGCCAGCAGCACGTGGACCACAGATACGCAGTATTTT
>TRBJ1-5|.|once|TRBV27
CASSGYNQPQHF
TGTGCCAGCAGCGGGTATAATCAGCCCCAGCATTTT
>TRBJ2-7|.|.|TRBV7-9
CASSLALSPDTGEQYF
TGTGCCAGCAGCTTAGCGCTAAGTCCCGACACCGGCGAGCAGTACTTC
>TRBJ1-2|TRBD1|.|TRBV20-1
CSAQGQGEDTF
TGCAGTGCCCAAGGACAGGGAGAAGACACCTTC
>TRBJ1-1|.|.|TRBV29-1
CSVGVSGTEAFF
TGCAGCGTTGGGGTCTCCGGGACTGAAGCTTTCTTT
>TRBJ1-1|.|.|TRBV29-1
CSVKQVVDTEAFF
TGCAGCGTTAAGCAGGTGGTGGACACTGAAGCTTTCTTT
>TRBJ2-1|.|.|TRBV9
CASSVGTATKGEQFF
TGTGCCAGCAGCGTAGGGACAGCGACCAAGGGTGAGCAGTTCTTC
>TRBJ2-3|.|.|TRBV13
CASSPDGSTDTQYF
TGTGCCAGCAGCCCGGACGGCAGCACAGATACGCAGTATTTT
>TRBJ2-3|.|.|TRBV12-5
CASTPGERGEADTQYF
TGTGCTTCCACGCCTGGTGAACGGGGAGAGGCAGATACGCAGTATTTT
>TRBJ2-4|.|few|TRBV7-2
CASSLISENIQYF
TGTGCCAGCAGCTTAATCAGCGAGAACATTCAGTACTTC
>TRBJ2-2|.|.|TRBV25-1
CASSASPQTGELFF
TGTGCCAGCAGTGCCTCCCCCCAGACCGGGGAGCTGTTTTTT
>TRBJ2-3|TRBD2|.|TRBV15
CATSPEVLAGVTDTQYF
TGTGCCACCAGCCCAGAGGTACTAGCGGGGGTCACAGATACGCAGTATTTT
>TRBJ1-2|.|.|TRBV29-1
CSVDLDSQGDNYGYTF
TGCAGCGTTGATCTAGACTCACAAGGGGATAACTATGGCTACACCTTC
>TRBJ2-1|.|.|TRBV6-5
CASSPSPGANNEQFF
TGTGCCAGCAGTCCCAGTCCGGGGGCCAATAATGAGCAGTTCTTC
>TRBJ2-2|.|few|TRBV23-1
CAGDTGELFF
TGCGCCGGGGACACCGGGGAGCTGTTTTTT
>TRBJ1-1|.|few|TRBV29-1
CSVVVGTEAFF
TGCAGCGTTGTTGTTGGCACTGAAGCTTTCTTT
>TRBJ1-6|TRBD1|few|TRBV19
CASSWTGGNSPLHF
TGTGCCAGTAGCTGGACAGGGGGGAATTCACCCCTCCACTTT
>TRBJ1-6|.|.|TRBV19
CASRPAADSPLHF
TGTGCCTCTAGGCCGGCAGCCGATTCACCCCTCCACTTT
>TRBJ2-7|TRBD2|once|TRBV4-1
CASSQDSSGGYEQYF
TGCGCCAGCAGCCAAGATTCAAGCGGGGGCTACGAGCAGTACTTC
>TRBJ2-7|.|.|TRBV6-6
CASSSEPGRSSYEQYF
TGTGCCAGCAGTTCCGAACCCGGACGTAGCTCCTACGAGCAGTACTTC
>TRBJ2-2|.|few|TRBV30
CAWIRALTGELFF
TGTGCCTGGATCCGGGCCCTCACCGGGGAGCTGTTTTTT
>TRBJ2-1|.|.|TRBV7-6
CASSLASGPSYNEQFF
TGTGCCAGCAGCTTAGCGTCAGGGCCTTCCTACAATGAGCAGTTCTTC